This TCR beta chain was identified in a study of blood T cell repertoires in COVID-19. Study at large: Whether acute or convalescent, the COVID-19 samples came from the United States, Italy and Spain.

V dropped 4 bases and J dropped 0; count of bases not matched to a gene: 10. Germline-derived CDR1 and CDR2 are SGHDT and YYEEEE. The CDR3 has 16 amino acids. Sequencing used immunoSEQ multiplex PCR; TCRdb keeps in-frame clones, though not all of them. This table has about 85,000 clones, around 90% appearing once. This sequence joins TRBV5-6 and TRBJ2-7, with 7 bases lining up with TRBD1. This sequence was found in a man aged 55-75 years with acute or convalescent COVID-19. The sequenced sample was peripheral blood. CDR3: CASSLPTGPSSYEQYF. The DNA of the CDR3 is TGTGCCAGCAGCCTCCCGACAGGGCCGAGCTCCTACGAGCAGTACTTC.